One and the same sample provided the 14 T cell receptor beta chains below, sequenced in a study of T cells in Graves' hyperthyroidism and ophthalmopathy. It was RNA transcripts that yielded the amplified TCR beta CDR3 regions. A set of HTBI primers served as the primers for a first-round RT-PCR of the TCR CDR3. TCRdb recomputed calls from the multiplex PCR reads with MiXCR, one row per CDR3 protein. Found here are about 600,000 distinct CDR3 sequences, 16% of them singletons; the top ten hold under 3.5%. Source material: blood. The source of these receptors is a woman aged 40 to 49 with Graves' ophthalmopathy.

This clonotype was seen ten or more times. In DNA form, the CDR3 reads TGCAGTGCTAGAGATAAAAATCTAGTTACTGAAGCTTTCTTT. Its protein product is CSARDKNLVTEAFF. This chain uses TRBV20-1 with TRBJ1-1; unclear D gene. V lost 0 bases to trimming and J lost 5 bases, with 13 bases between them. This CDR3 region has 14 residues. Germline CDR1 and CDR2: DFQATT and SNEGSKA (reference sequence).

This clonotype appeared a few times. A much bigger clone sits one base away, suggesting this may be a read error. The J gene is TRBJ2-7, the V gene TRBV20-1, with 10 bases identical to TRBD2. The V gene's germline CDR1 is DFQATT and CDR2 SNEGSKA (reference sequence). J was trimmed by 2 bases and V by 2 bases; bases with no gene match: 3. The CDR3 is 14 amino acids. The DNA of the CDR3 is TGCAGTGCTAGACTAGCGGGAGAAACCTACGAGCAGTACTTC. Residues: CSARLAGETYEQYF.

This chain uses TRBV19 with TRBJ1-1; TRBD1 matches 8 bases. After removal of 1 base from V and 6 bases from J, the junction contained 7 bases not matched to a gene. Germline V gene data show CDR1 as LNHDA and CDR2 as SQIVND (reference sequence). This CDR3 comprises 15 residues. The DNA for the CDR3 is TGTGCCAGTAGTATAGGGGCGGCAGGGGGCTCTGAAGCTTTCTTT. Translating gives CASSIGAAGGSEAFF.

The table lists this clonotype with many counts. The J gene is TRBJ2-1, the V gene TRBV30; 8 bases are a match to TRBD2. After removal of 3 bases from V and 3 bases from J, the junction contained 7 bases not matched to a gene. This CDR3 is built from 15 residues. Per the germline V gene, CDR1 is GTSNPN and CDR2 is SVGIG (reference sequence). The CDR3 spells CAWRARGVIYNEQFF. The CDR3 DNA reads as TGTGCCTGGAGGGCGCGGGGGGTCATCTACAATGAGCAGTTCTTC. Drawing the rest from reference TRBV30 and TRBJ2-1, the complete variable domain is SQTIHQWPATLVQPVGSPLSLECTVEGTSNPNLYWYRQAAGRGLQLLFYSVGIGQISSEVPQNLSASRPQDRQFILSSKKLLLSDSGFYLCAWRARGVIYNEQFFGPGTRLTVL.

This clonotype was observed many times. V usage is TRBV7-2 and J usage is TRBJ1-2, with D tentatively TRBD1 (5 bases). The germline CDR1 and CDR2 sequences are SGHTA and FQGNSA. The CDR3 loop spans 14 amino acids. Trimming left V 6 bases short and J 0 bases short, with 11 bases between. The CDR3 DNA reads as TGTGCCAGCAGTTCGCGGACATCTAACTATGGCTACACCTTC. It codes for CASSSRTSNYGYTF.

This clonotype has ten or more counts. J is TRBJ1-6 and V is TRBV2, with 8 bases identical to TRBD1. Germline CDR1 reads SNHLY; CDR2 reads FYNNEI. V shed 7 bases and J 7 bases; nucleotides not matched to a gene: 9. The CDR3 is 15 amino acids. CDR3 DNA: TGTGCCAGCACGTTAGACAGGGGCGGAAATTCACCCCTCCACTTT. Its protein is CASTLDRGGNSPLHF. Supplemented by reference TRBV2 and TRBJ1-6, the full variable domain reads EPEVTQTPSHQVTQMGQEVILRCVPISNHLYFYWYRQILGQKVEFLVSFYNNEISEKSEIFDDQFSVERPDGSNFTLKIRSTKLEDSAMYFCASTLDRGGNSPLHFGNGTRLTVT.

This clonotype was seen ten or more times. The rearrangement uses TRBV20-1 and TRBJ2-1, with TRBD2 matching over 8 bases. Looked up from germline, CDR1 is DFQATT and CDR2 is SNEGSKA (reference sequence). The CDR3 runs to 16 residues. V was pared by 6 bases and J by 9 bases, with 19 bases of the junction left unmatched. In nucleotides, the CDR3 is TGCAGTGCCCGGACCCACGCTAGCGGGTGGGCGGGTGAGCAGTTCTTC. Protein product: CSARTHASGWAGEQFF.

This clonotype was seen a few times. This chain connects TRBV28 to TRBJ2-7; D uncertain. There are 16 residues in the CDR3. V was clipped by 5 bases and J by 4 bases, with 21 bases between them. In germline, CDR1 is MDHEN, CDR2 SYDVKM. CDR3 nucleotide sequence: TGTGCCAGCAGTCCCTATGACCCCTCACTACGTTACGAGCAGTACTTC. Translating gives CASSPYDPSLRYEQYF. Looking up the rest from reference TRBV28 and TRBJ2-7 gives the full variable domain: DVKVTQSSRYLVKRTGEKVFLECVQDMDHENMFWYRQDPGLGLRLIYFSYDVKMKEKGDIPEGYSVSREKKERFSLILESASTNQTSMYLCASSPYDPSLRYEQYFGPGTRLTVT.

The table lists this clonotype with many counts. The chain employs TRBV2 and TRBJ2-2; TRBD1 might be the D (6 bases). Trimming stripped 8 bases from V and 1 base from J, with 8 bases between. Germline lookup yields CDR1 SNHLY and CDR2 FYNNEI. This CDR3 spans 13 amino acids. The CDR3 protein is CASLGQNTGELFF. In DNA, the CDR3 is TGTGCCAGCTTGGGACAGAACACCGGGGAGCTGTTTTTT.

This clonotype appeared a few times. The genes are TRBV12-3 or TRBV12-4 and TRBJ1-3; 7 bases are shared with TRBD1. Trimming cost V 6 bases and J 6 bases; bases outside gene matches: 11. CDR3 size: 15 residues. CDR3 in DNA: TGTGCCAGCAGGATTGGGACAGCAGACTCAAACACCATATATTTT. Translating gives CASRIGTADSNTIYF.

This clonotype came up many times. The CDR3 DNA reads as TGCAGTGCTGCCATTCAGGGACGCGCTGAAGCTTTCTTT. Translated: CSAAIQGRAEAFF. The chain joins TRBV20-1 to TRBJ1-1, with D maybe TRBD1 (5 bases). V was clipped by 5 bases and J by 6 bases, with 16 bases between them. This CDR3 region has 13 residues. Germline CDR1 and CDR2: DFQATT and SNEGSKA (reference sequence).

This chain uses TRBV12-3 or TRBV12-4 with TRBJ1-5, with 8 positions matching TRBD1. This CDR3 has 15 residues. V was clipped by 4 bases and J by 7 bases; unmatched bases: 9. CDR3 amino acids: CASSSQTGAIQPQHF. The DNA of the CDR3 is TGTGCCAGCAGTTCTCAGACAGGGGCAATCCAGCCCCAGCATTTT.

The CDR3 protein is CAISEGQGAFEAFF. The CDR3 nucleotides are TGTGCCATCAGTGAAGGACAGGGGGCATTTGAAGCTTTCTTT. The chain recombines TRBV10-3 with TRBJ1-1; 11 bases align to TRBD1. J lost 7 bases, V lost 3 bases, and 4 bases had no gene match. Germline V gene sequence: CDR1 ENHRY, CDR2 SYGVKD. This CDR3 comprises 14 residues.

The CDR3, as DNA: TGTGCCAGCAGCTTACTCGCATCCGAGCAGTACTTC. Translating it yields CASSLLASEQYF. The rearrangement joins TRBV7-9 to TRBJ2-7; D unresolved. The V gene's germline CDR1 is SEHNR and CDR2 FQNEAQ (reference sequence). The V and J ends lost 2 bases and 6 bases respectively, with 8 bases between them. The length of the CDR3 is 12 residues.